This T cell receptor (beta chain) was captured in a study of blood T cells in healthy people across ages. Next came a second PCR, run for about 7 to 12 cycles, which used a sample-barcoded 5' primer along with a J-beta primer mix. One entry per CDR3 protein, called by TCRdb with MiXCR from the 5' RACE reads. The data contain 1.5 million to 2 million distinct CDR3 sequences, less than 50% of them singletons. Points on this clonotype: Antigen unknown.

The study's findings and limits: Unsorted PBMC input precluded a conclusive naive versus antigen-experienced comparison.

Trimming removed 3 bases from V and 0 bases from J, with 9 bases in between. Germline CDR1 is DFQATT and CDR2 is SNEGSKA (reference sequence). The CDR3 length is 14 residues. The rearrangement links TRBV20-1 to TRBJ2-4; tentatively, D is TRBD1 (6 bases). The clonotype comes from a woman in her 40s in good health. Material for sequencing was blood. The CDR3: CSARAGVAKNIQYF. Written as DNA, the CDR3 is TGCAGTGCTAGGGCAGGGGTAGCCAAAAACATTCAGTACTTC.